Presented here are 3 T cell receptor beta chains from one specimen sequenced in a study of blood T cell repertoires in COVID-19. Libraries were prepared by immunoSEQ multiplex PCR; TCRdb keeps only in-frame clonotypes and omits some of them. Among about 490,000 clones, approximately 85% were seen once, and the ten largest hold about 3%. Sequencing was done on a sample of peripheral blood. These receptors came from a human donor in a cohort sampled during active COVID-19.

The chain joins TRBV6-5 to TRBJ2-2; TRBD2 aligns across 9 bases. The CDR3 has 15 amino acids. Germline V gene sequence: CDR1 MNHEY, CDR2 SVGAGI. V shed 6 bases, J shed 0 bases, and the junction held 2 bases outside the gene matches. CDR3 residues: CASSWTSANTGELFF. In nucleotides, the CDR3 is TGTGCCAGCAGCTGGACTAGCGCGAACACCGGGGAGCTGTTTTTT.

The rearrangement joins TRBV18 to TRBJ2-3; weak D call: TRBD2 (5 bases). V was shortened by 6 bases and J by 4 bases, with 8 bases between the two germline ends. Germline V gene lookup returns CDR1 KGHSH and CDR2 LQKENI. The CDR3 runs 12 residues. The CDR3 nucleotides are TGTGCCAGCTCGCTAGCATCAGATACGCAGTATTTT. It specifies CASSLASDTQYF.

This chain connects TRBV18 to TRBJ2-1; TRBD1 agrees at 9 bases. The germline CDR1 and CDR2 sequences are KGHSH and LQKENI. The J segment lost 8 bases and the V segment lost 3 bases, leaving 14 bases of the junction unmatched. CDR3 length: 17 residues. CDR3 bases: TGTGCCAGCTCACCCAAATACACCGGACAGGGGAGGGATGAGCAGTTCTTC. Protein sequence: CASSPKYTGQGRDEQFF.